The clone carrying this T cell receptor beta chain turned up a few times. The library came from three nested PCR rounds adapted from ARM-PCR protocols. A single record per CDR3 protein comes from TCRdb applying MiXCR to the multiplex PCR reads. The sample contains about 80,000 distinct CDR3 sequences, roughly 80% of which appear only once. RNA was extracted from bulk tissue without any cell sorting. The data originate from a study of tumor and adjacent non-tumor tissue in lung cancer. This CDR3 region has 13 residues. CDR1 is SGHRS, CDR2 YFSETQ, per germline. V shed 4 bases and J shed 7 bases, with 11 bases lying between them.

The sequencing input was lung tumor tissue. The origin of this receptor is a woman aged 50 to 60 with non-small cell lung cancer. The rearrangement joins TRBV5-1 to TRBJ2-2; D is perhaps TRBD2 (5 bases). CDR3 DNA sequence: TGCGCCAGCAGCCTCGAGGGTGGCGGGGAGCTGTTTTTT. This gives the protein CASSLEGGGELFF.